This T cell receptor (beta chain) was sequenced for a study of blood T cell repertoires in COVID-19. CDR1 is LNHDA, CDR2 SQIVND, per germline (reference sequence). CDR3 size: 15 residues. The ends lost 2 bases at V and 6 bases at J; junction bases unmatched: 7. The protocol was immunoSEQ multiplex PCR, while the TCRdb copy is restricted to in-frame clones and leaves out a portion. The table records about 140,000 clones, about 88% of them present only once. Input material: peripheral blood. This receptor was identified in a man aged 45-65 years with active or convalescent COVID-19. This rearrangement joins TRBV19 to TRBJ1-1; TRBD1 agrees at 9 bases. In nucleotides, the CDR3 is TGTGCCAGTAGTATACAAGGGACAGGGAGCGCTGAAGCTTTCTTT. Encoded protein: CASSIQGTGSAEAFF.